These 13 T cell receptor beta chains share one sample of origin, sequenced in a study of control samples from healthy donors and cancer patients. Sequencing was performed with immunoSEQ multiplex PCR; in TCRdb, only in-frame clones are kept and a portion is missing. The data show around 41,000 clones, around four fifths seen once. Input material: PBMCs. Receptors originate from a woman aged 55 to 70 with lung cancer.

A few counts support this clone. The chain recombines TRBV4-3 with TRBJ2-5; D is ambiguous. In germline, CDR1 is LGHNA, CDR2 YSLEER. The V end lost 0 bases, the J end lost 7 bases, and 12 bases lay between the germline ends. CDR3 length equals 14 residues. The DNA of the CDR3 is TGCGCCAGCAGCCAAGAGATAGGCTTGGTGACCCAGTACTTC. Encoded protein: CASSQEIGLVTQYF.

J is TRBJ1-1 and V is TRBV10-3; TRBD1 aligns across 7 bases. V lost 10 bases, J lost 3 bases, and 8 bases stayed unmatched. From germline, CDR1 is ENHRY and CDR2 SYGVKD. CDR3 length: 13 residues. The CDR3 loop is CATDREGDTEAFF. For the CDR3, the DNA is TGTGCCACCGACAGGGAGGGTGACACTGAAGCTTTCTTT.

J is TRBJ2-7 and V is TRBV6-5; D tentatively reads TRBD1 or TRBD2 (6 bases each). The CDR3 totals 15 residues. Deletions cut 2 bases from V and 2 bases from J, with 13 bases between. The germline gives CDR1 MNHEY, CDR2 SVGAGI. As DNA, the CDR3 is TGTGCCAGCAGTTACGGGGGGCAGGGGACCTACGAGCAGTACTTC. It encodes CASSYGGQGTYEQYF.

The J gene is TRBJ2-6, the V gene TRBV30, with 7 bases fitting TRBD2. The V gene's germline CDR1 is GTSNPN and CDR2 SVGIG (reference sequence). The CDR3 runs 16 residues. Trimming at V came to 3 bases and at J to 1 base, leaving 6 bases not matched to a gene. CDR3 DNA sequence: TGTGCCTGGAGCCCTCGACTAGCTTCTGGGGCCAACGTCCTGACTTTC. This codes for CAWSPRLASGANVLTF.

CDR3 coding DNA: TGTGCCAGCAGCTTAGAGGGACAGGGACTCACAGATACGCAGTATTTT. Its translation is CASSLEGQGLTDTQYF. The chain employs TRBV5-5 and TRBJ2-3; 9 bases map to TRBD1. V was clipped by 2 bases and J by 2 bases; unmatched bases: 6. Germline-derived CDR1 and CDR2 are SGHKS and YYEKEE (reference sequence). The CDR3 is 16 amino acids.

This chain links TRBV4-3 with TRBJ1-1; tentatively, D is TRBD1 (5 bases). The CDR3 has 13 amino acids. Deletions cut 0 bases from V and 6 bases from J, with 8 bases between. CDR1 and CDR2 from the germline V gene are LGHNA and YSLEER. The CDR3 sequence is CASSQDQGAEAFF. The CDR3 DNA sequence: TGCGCCAGCAGCCAAGATCAGGGAGCTGAAGCTTTCTTT.

The CDR3 region has the DNA TGTGCCAGCTCAGATTCACCGCAGGGGGCGGGCTACGAGCAGTACTTC. Translation gives CASSDSPQGAGYEQYF. The rearrangement uses TRBV18 and TRBJ2-7, with TRBD1 identical over 8 bases. This CDR3 region has 16 residues. CDR1 is KGHSH and CDR2 is LQKENI in the germline V gene. The V and J ends lost 5 bases and 3 bases, in that order; junction bases with no gene match: 12. Supplemented by reference TRBV18 and TRBJ2-7, the full variable domain reads NAGVMQNPRHLVRRRGQEARLRCSPMKGHSHVYWYRQLPEEGLKFMVYLQKENIIDESGMPKERFSAEFPKEGPSILRIQQVVRGDSAAYFCASSDSPQGAGYEQYFGPGTRLTVT.

The chain carries TRBV3-1 (or the pseudogene TRBV3-2) and TRBJ1-1; 9 bases match TRBD1. The junction had 11 bases not matched to a gene; V was cut back by 7 bases and J by 11 bases. The CDR3 contains 13 residues. The germline CDR1 and CDR2 sequences are LGHDT and YNNKEL (reference sequence). CDR3 sequence: CASTRRQGDVAFF. The CDR3 bases are TGTGCCAGCACCAGGAGACAGGGGGATGTTGCTTTCTTT.

The gene calls are TRBV4-2 and TRBJ2-5; D is unresolved. The germline V gene encodes CDR1 LGHNA and CDR2 YNFKEQ. The V gene lost 0 bases and the J gene lost 3 bases, with 8 bases spanning the gap. The CDR3 sequence is 14 residues long. CDR3 amino acids: CASSQDLREETQYF. CDR3 nucleotides: TGTGCCAGCAGCCAAGATCTTAGGGAAGAGACCCAGTACTTC.

In its sample, this clone ranks as medium-sized. This chain uses TRBV29-1 with TRBJ2-7, with D tentatively TRBD1 (6 bases). This CDR3 is built from 12 residues. Trimming removed 3 bases from V and 3 bases from J, with 9 bases in between. Germline CDR1 SQVTM, CDR2 ANQGSEA. The CDR3 loop is CSVDVQGYEQYF. The CDR3 bases are TGCAGCGTTGACGTACAGGGCTACGAGCAGTACTTC.

The CDR3, as DNA: TGTGCCAGCAGTTACGGTTGGCAGGGCAATCAGCCCCAGCATTTT. It is translated as CASSYGWQGNQPQHF. The J gene is TRBJ1-5, the V gene TRBV6-6; D is uncertain. The germline CDR1 and CDR2 sequences are MNHNY and SVGAGI (reference sequence). This CDR3 has 15 amino acids. V was pared by 2 bases and J by 2 bases, with 10 bases between.

V gene TRBV19 combines with J gene TRBJ1-5; no reliable D call. Germline lookup yields CDR1 LNHDA and CDR2 SQIVND (reference sequence). This CDR3 comprises 17 residues. Trimming took off 2 bases at V and 1 base at J, with 15 bases between the two ends. DNA of the CDR3: TGTGCCAGTAGTATACTCCCCGAAAGCGGGAGCAATCAGCCCCAGCATTTT. It translates to CASSILPESGSNQPQHF.

This chain joins TRBV2 and TRBJ2-1, with 9 positions matching TRBD1. J gave up 5 bases and V 6 bases, and 5 bases lay outside the gene matches. Per germline, CDR1 SNHLY and CDR2 FYNNEI. The CDR3 spans 14 residues. Written as DNA, the CDR3 is TGTGCCAGCAGGGCCGGGACAGGGAACAATGAGCAGTTCTTC. It specifies CASRAGTGNNEQFF.